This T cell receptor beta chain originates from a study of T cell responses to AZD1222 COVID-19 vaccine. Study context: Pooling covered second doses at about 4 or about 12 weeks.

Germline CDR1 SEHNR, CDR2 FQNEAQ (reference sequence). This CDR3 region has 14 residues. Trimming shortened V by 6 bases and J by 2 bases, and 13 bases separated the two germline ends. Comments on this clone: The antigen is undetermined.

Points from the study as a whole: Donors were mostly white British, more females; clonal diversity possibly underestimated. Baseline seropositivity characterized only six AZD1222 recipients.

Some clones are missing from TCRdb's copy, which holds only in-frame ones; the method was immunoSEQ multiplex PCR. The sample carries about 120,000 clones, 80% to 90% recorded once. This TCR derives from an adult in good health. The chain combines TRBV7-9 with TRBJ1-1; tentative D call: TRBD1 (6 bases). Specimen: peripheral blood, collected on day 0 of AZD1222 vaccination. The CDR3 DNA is TGTGCCAGCAGGCTCGGGACAACTAACACTGAAGCTTTCTTT. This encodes CASRLGTTNTEAFF.